This paragraph reports one T cell receptor (beta chain). Targeted sequencing depth ranged from 1 in 200,000 to 1 in 1 million T cells. Assay: immunoSEQ multiplex PCR; the TCRdb copy retains only in-frame clones and omits some. The sample lists 250,000 to 350,000 clones, more than 70% occurring once. These data originate in a study of cytotoxic CD8 clonotypes in ibrutinib-treated CLL. The trim removed 1 base at V and 0 bases at J, leaving 8 bases unmatched. Looked up from germline, CDR1 is SGHRS and CDR2 is YFSETQ. The CDR3 is 18 amino acids. The sequence was collected from a human donor with chronic lymphocytic leukemia. This chain connects TRBV5-1 to TRBJ2-1, with 9 bases that match TRBD2. Sequencing was performed on PBMCs, taken at disease progression, from a patient treated with ibrutinib. CDR3 in amino acids: CASSLYGGRAGSYNEQFF. In DNA, the CDR3 is TGCGCCAGCAGCTTGTATGGCGGGAGGGCCGGCTCCTACAATGAGCAGTTCTTC.